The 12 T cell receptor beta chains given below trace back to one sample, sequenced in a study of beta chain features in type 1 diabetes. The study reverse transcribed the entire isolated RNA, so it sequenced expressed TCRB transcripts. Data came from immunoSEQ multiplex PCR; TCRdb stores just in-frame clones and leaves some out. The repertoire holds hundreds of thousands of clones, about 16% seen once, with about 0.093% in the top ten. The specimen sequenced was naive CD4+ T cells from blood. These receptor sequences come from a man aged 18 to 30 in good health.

The CDR3 protein is CATSRAGGSQPQHF. DNA for the CDR3: TGTGCCACCAGCCGTGCAGGGGGTAGTCAGCCCCAGCATTTT. The chain recombines TRBV15 with TRBJ1-5; 7 nucleotides align to TRBD1. The CDR3 sequence is 14 residues long. From germline, CDR1 is LNHNV and CDR2 YYDKDF (reference sequence). With 5 bases clipped from V and 6 bases from J, the junction kept 7 bases outside the gene matches. Full variable domain (rest looked up from reference TRBV15 and TRBJ1-5): DAMVIQNPRYQVTQFGKPVTLSCSQTLNHNVMYWYQQKSSQAPKLLFHYYDKDFNNEADTPDNFQSRRPNTSFCFLDIRSPGLGDTAMYLCATSRAGGSQPQHFGDGTRLSIL.

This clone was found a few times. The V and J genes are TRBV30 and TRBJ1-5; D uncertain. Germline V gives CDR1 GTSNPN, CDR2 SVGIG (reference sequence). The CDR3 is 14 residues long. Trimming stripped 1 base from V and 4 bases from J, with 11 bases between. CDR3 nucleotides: TGTGCCTGGAGTGGGGCGTCAAATAATCAGCCCCAGCATTTT. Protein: CAWSGASNNQPQHF.

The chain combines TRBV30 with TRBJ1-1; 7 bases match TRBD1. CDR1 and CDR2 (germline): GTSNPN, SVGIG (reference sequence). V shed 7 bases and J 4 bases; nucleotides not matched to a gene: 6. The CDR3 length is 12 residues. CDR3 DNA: TGTGCCTCTCAGGGGGGGGCCACTGAAGCTTTCTTT. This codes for CASQGGATEAFF.

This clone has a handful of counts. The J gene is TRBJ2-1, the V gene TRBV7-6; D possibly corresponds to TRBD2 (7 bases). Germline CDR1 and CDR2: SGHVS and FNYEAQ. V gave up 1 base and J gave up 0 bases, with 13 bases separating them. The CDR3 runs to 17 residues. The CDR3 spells CASSLGWRGLSYNEQFF. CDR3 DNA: TGTGCCAGCAGCTTAGGGTGGCGGGGGCTCTCCTACAATGAGCAGTTCTTC.

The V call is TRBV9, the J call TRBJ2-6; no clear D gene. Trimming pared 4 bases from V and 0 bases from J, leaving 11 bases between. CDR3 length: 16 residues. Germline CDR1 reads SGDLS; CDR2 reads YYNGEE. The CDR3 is CASSSTSFSGANVLTF. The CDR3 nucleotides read TGTGCCAGCAGCTCGACATCGTTCTCTGGGGCCAACGTCCTGACTTTC.

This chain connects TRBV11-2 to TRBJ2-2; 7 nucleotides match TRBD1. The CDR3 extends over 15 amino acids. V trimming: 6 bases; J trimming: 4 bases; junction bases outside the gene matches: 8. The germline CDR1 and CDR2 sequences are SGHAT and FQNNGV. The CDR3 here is CASRQIRGFTGELFF. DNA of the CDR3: TGTGCCAGCAGGCAAATCAGGGGGTTCACCGGGGAGCTGTTTTTT.

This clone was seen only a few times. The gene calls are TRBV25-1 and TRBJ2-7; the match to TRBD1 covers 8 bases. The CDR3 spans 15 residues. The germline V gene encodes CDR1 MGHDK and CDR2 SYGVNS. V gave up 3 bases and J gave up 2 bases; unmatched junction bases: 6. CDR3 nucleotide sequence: TGTGCCAGCAGTGATTCCGGGACAGGCGCCTACGAGCAGTACTTC. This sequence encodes CASSDSGTGAYEQYF.

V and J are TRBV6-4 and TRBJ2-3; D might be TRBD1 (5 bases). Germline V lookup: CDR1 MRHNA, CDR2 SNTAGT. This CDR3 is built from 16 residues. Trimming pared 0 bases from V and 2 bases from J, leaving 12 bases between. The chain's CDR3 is CASSDSIQDATDTQYF. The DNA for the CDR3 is TGTGCCAGCAGTGACTCGATACAGGACGCCACAGATACGCAGTATTTT.

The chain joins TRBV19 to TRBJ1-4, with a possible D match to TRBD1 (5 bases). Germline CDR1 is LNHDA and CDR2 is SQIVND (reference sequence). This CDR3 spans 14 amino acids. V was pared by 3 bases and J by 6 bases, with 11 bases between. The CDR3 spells CASSIAAGHEKLFF. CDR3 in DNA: TGTGCCAGTAGTATTGCGGCAGGGCATGAAAAACTGTTTTTT.

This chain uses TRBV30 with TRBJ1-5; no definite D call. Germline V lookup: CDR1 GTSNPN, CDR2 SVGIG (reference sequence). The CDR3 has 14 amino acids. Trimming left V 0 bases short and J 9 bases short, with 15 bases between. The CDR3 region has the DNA TGTGCCTGGAGTGTACGAGCAGCTACTTTGCCCCAGCATTTT. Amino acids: CAWSVRAATLPQHF. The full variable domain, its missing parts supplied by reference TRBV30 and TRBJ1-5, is SQTIHQWPATLVQPVGSPLSLECTVEGTSNPNLYWYRQAAGRGLQLLFYSVGIGQISSEVPQNLSASRPQDRQFILSSKKLLLSDSGFYLCAWSVRAATLPQHFGDGTRLSIL.

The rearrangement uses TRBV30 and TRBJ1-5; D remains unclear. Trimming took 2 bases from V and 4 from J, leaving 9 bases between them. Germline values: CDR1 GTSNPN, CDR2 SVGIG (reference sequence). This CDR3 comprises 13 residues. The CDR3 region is CAWSRMGNQPQHF. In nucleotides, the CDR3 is TGTGCCTGGAGTCGGATGGGAAATCAGCCCCAGCATTTT. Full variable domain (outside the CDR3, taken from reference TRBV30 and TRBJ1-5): SQTIHQWPATLVQPVGSPLSLECTVEGTSNPNLYWYRQAAGRGLQLLFYSVGIGQISSEVPQNLSASRPQDRQFILSSKKLLLSDSGFYLCAWSRMGNQPQHFGDGTRLSIL.

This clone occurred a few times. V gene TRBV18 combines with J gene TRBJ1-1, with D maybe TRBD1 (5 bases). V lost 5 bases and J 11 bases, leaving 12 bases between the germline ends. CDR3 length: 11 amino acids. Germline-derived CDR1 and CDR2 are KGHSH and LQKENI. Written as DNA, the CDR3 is TGTGCCAGCTCATCCCAGGGAGTGGCTTTCTTT. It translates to CASSSQGVAFF.